These T cell receptor beta chains were read from a single sample in a study of PD-L1 blockade in urothelial cancer. The protocol was immunoSEQ multiplex PCR, while the TCRdb copy is restricted to in-frame clones and leaves out a portion. The sample lists around 120,000 clones; over 75% were seen once. Source: PBMCs, taken around atezolizumab (anti-PD-L1) treatment. The receptors shown here come from a man in his fifties or sixties with urothelial cancer. Both conserved end residues are part of each CDR3. The D gene is left open where the match is weak. Not every row has a clone size; where given, it reads once, few, many or a size class.

j_gene | d_gene | abundance | v_gene | CDR3nt | CDR3aa
TRBJ2-7 | - | few | TRBV6-1 | TGTGCCAGCAGCCAGAGCGTAGACGAGCAGTACTTC | CASSQSVDEQYF
TRBJ2-7 | TRBD1 | - | TRBV28 | TGTGCCAGCAGTTTCGGACAGGGTGCAGACGAGCAGTACTTC | CASSFGQGADEQYF
TRBJ2-1 | TRBD2 | - | TRBV5-1 | TGCGCCAGCAGCGCTAGCGGGAGCAAATTTGACGAGCAGTTCTTC | CASSASGSKFDEQFF
TRBJ2-3 | - | - | TRBV19 | TGTGCCAGTAGTAAAAAAGGGGGAGGGCCATTAGATACGCAGTATTTT | CASSKKGGGPLDTQYF
TRBJ1-1 | - | few | TRBV18 | TGTGCCAGCTCAGCCGACAGGGAAGCTTTCTTT | CASSADREAFF
TRBJ1-3 | - | - | TRBV19 | TGTGCCAGTAGTTCTCCCGACTTCGGAAACACCATATATTTT | CASSSPDFGNTIYF
TRBJ1-1 | - | - | TRBV28 | TGTGCCAGCAGTTTAAGAGTGAACACTGAAGCTTTCTTT | CASSLRVNTEAFF
TRBJ2-5 | - | - | TRBV10-2 | TGCGCCAGCAGTGAGTGGGACACCCAAGAGACCCAGTACTTC | CASSEWDTQETQYF
TRBJ2-4 | - | - | TRBV7-2 | TGTGCCAGCAGCCGTGGGGGGGCCAAAAACATTCAGTACTTC | CASSRGGAKNIQYF
TRBJ2-3 | - | - | TRBV4-1 | TGCGCCAGCAGCGTTCCCGGGAACACAGATACGCAGTATTTT | CASSVPGNTDTQYF
TRBJ1-5 | TRBD1 | - | TRBV2 | TGTGCCAGCAGACCAGGCGGGACAGGGGGCTCTCAGCCCCAGCATTTT | CASRPGGTGGSQPQHF
TRBJ1-1 | TRBD1 | - | TRBV4-1 | TGCGCCAGCAGCCAACGACCGGGACAGGGGAGTGCTGAAGCTTTCTTT | CASSQRPGQGSAEAFF